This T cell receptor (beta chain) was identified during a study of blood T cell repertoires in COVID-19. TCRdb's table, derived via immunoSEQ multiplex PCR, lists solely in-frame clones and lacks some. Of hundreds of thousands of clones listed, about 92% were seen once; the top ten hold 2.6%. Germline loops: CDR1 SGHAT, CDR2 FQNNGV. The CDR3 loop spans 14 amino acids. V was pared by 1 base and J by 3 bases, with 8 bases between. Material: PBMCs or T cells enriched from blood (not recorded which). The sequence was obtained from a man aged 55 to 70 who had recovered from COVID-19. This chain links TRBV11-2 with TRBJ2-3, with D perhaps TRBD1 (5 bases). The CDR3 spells CASSLVGLTDTQYF. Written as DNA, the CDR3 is TGTGCCAGCAGCTTAGTGGGGCTGACAGATACGCAGTATTTT.